A selection of T cell receptor beta chains follows, all from one sample in a study of T cells after somatic rescue of genetic block. The method was immunoSEQ multiplex PCR; TCRdb's version includes in-frame clones alone and lacks a portion of them. Of roughly 71,000 clones listed, more than 75% are singletons. Source material: peripheral blood mononuclear cells (PBMCs). The receptors were sampled from a young man. Both conserved end residues are part of each CDR3. Each record gives: CDR3 protein, CDR3 DNA, J gene, clone size, V gene, CDR3 length, D gene. D genes are given only for firm matches. Some rows mark clone size as missing; the rest say once, few, many or name a class of expanded clone.

CDR3: CASSIGLLGGTEAFF; DNA: TGTGCCAGTAGTATAGGTCTCCTCGGGGGGACTGAAGCTTTCTTT; J: TRBJ1-1; size: NA; V: TRBV19; length: 15; D: NA
CDR3: CASSLSPSGANVLTF; DNA: TGTGCCAGCAGCTTAAGCCCCTCTGGGGCCAACGTCCTGACTTTC; J: TRBJ2-6; size: NA; V: TRBV7-9; length: 15; D: NA
CDR3: CASSGLAGPYEQYF; DNA: TGTGCCAGCAGTGGATTAGCGGGGCCCTACGAGCAGTACTTC; J: TRBJ2-7; size: NA; V: TRBV2; length: 14; D: TRBD2
CDR3: CASSEAGRGLDYEQYF; DNA: TGTGCCAGCAGTGAAGCGGGCCGGGGACTAGACTACGAGCAGTACTTC; J: TRBJ2-7; size: NA; V: TRBV2; length: 16; D: TRBD2
CDR3: CASSSLRDKLRGYTF; DNA: TGTGCCAGCAGTTCCCTCCGGGACAAGCTTAGGGGCTACACCTTC; J: TRBJ1-2; size: NA; V: TRBV27; length: 15; D: NA
CDR3: CASSLEGRNYGYTF; DNA: TGTGCCAGCAGCTTAGAGGGTCGGAACTATGGCTACACCTTC; J: TRBJ1-2; size: NA; V: TRBV7-2; length: 14; D: NA
CDR3: CASSVGASENYGYTF; DNA: TGTGCCAGCAGCGTTGGGGCCAGTGAGAACTATGGCTACACCTTC; J: TRBJ1-2; size: NA; V: TRBV9; length: 15; D: NA
CDR3: CASSQLPAGLPYNEQFF; DNA: TGCGCCAGCAGCCAACTCCCAGCGGGATTGCCCTACAATGAGCAGTTCTTC; J: TRBJ2-1; size: NA; V: TRBV4-1; length: 17; D: TRBD2
CDR3: CASSQGVTGIYEQYF; DNA: TGCGCCAGCAGCCAAGGGGTGACAGGGATCTACGAGCAGTACTTC; J: TRBJ2-7; size: NA; V: TRBV4-1; length: 15; D: TRBD1
CDR3: CASSAGAYNEQFF; DNA: TGTGCCAGCAGCGCCGGGGCTTACAATGAGCAGTTCTTC; J: TRBJ2-1; size: NA; V: TRBV11-2; length: 13; D: NA
CDR3: CASSMIREINQPQHF; DNA: TGTGCCAGTAGTATGATCAGGGAGATCAATCAGCCCCAGCATTTT; J: TRBJ1-5; size: few; V: TRBV19; length: 15; D: NA
CDR3: CASSQLSTGELFF; DNA: TGCGCCAGCAGCCAACTGTCCACCGGGGAGCTGTTTTTT; J: TRBJ2-2; size: NA; V: TRBV4-1; length: 13; D: NA
CDR3: CASSPGGQGAGTEAFF; DNA: TGTGCCAGCAGCCCCGGGGGCCAGGGGGCGGGAACTGAAGCTTTCTTT; J: TRBJ1-1; size: NA; V: TRBV7-9; length: 16; D: TRBD1
CDR3: CASSRDGSMNTEAFF; DNA: TGCGCCAGCAGCCGCGACGGCTCAATGAACACTGAAGCTTTCTTT; J: TRBJ1-1; size: NA; V: TRBV10-2; length: 15; D: NA
CDR3: CASSLEAGDYTGELFF; DNA: TGTGCCAGCAGCTTAGAAGCGGGAGACTACACCGGGGAGCTGTTTTTT; J: TRBJ2-2; size: NA; V: TRBV7-6; length: 16; D: TRBD2
CDR3: CASSSARLETQYF; DNA: TGTGCCAGCAGCTCTGCTAGGCTAGAGACCCAGTACTTC; J: TRBJ2-5; size: NA; V: TRBV11-2; length: 13; D: NA
CDR3: CASSSRTSGGATDTQYF; DNA: TGTGCCAGCAGCTCACGGACTAGCGGGGGGGCGACAGATACGCAGTATTTT; J: TRBJ2-3; size: once; V: TRBV7-9; length: 17; D: TRBD2
CDR3: CASSLVTKNTEAFF; DNA: TGTGCCAGCAGCTTGGTAACAAAGAACACTGAAGCTTTCTTT; J: TRBJ1-1; size: NA; V: TRBV5-5; length: 14; D: NA
CDR3: CASSFAGDTGELFF; DNA: TGTGCCAGCAGCTTTGCAGGGGACACCGGGGAGCTGTTTTTT; J: TRBJ2-2; size: NA; V: TRBV7-2; length: 14; D: NA
CDR3: CASSSRKERNTEAFF; DNA: TGTGCCAGCAGCTCTCGAAAAGAAAGGAACACTGAAGCTTTCTTT; J: TRBJ1-1; size: NA; V: TRBV9; length: 15; D: NA
CDR3: CATSPEWLQETQYF; DNA: TGTGCCACCTCCCCCGAATGGCTTCAAGAGACCCAGTACTTC; J: TRBJ2-5; size: NA; V: TRBV2; length: 14; D: NA
CDR3: CASSYSRGNYGYTF; DNA: TGTGCCAGCAGTTACTCGAGGGGGAACTATGGCTACACCTTC; J: TRBJ1-2; size: NA; V: TRBV6-5; length: 14; D: NA
CDR3: CASSLGALAGGLTDTQYF; DNA: TGTGCCAGCAGCTTAGGGGCCCTAGCGGGAGGGCTAACAGATACGCAGTATTTT; J: TRBJ2-3; size: NA; V: TRBV7-8; length: 18; D: TRBD2